A single T cell receptor (beta chain) is shown here with its context. Antigen specificity is unknown. At one end the junction does not follow the germline gene, possibly because of a read error. Germline CDR1 SGHAT, CDR2 FQNNGV. The length of the CDR3 is 14 residues. The source of the sample is a study of tumor-infiltrating lymphocytes in primary liver carcinoma. Study-level results: A small share of top clones, only about 7-24%, was found in all five tumor regions.

The study co-extracted DNA and RNA from around 20-30 mg of unsorted bulk tissue. Sampling of every tumor involved five separate regions. These included the tumor centre. Reverse transcription of approximately 500 ng total RNA with a constant-region primer produced TCR beta cDNA. Three nested multiplex PCR rounds, a slightly modified ARM-PCR, produced the libraries for TCR beta. TRBV1-TRBV30 forward and Cbeta reverse primers drove the first two roughly 10-cycle rounds. TCRdb re-called the multiplex PCR reads with MiXCR, one entry per CDR3 protein. Altogether approximately 100,000 distinct CDR3 sequences are present, around 66% being singletons, with the ten largest covering less than 15%.

This rearrangement joins TRBV11-2 to TRBJ2-1, with a tentative D call TRBD2 (6 bases). Specimen: liver tumor tissue from sampling region 2. Described subset: tumor region T2, inferior pole. This receptor was obtained from a woman aged 55-69 years with primary liver carcinoma and hepatitis B virus infection. Written as DNA, the CDR3 is TGTGCCAGCAGCTTAGGCGGGAACACTAATAAGCACTTCTTC. This gives the protein CASSLGGNTNKHFF.